Listed below are T cell receptor beta chains from one sample, sequenced in a study of shared clonotypes between healthy human individuals. Using immunoSEQ multiplex PCR, the repertoire was profiled, and TCRdb retains in-frame clones only, with some absent. The sample gives fewer than 1.6 million clones, less than 99% of which show up once; about 0.35% is in the top ten. The sample taken for sequencing was naive CD4+ T cells sorted from blood. These receptors were collected from a man aged 25 to 45 in good health. CDR3s include the opening cysteine and the closing phenylalanine or tryptophan. The order of the fields is J gene, V gene, D gene, clone size, CDR3 protein, CDR3 DNA. D genes are given only for firm matches. For some rows the clone size is stated as once, few or many, or as a class when expanded; others skip it.

TRBJ1-2 | TRBV5-1 | TRBD1 | . | CASSLAGTATGYTF | TGCGCCAGCAGCTTGGCCGGGACAGCCACTGGCTACACCTTC
TRBJ2-1 | TRBV20-1 | . | . | CSARDWEEQFF | TGCAGTGCTCGCGACTGGGAGGAGCAGTTCTTC
TRBJ2-7 | TRBV10-2 | . | . | CASSDSEASGFYEQYF | TGCGCCAGCAGTGACAGTGAGGCTTCGGGTTTCTACGAGCAGTACTTC
TRBJ2-1 | TRBV10-3 | . | . | CAISESERSSYNEQFF | TGTGCCATCAGTGAGTCCGAGCGGAGCTCCTACAATGAGCAGTTCTTC
TRBJ2-3 | TRBV6-1 | TRBD2 | . | CASIGREGHSDTQYF | TGTGCCAGCATAGGGCGGGAGGGCCATTCAGATACGCAGTATTTT
TRBJ1-2 | TRBV19 | . | . | CASSPFSVDRSYGYTF | TGTGCCAGTAGCCCATTCTCCGTCGACAGGTCCTATGGCTACACCTTC
TRBJ2-1 | TRBV7-2 | . | . | CASSLASSSYNEQFF | TGTGCCAGCAGCTTAGCATCAAGCTCCTACAATGAGCAGTTCTTC
TRBJ2-1 | TRBV7-3 | TRBD2 | . | CASSSQAGVIYNEQFF | TGTGCCAGCAGCTCCCAAGCGGGAGTAATTTACAATGAGCAGTTCTTC
TRBJ2-1 | TRBV6-1 | . | . | CASTEDRGGNEQFF | TGTGCCAGCACCGAAGATAGAGGGGGCAATGAGCAGTTCTTC
TRBJ1-1 | TRBV6-1 | . | . | CASSEGAVIDEAFF | TGTGCCAGCAGTGAAGGGGCAGTCATCGATGAAGCTTTCTTT
TRBJ2-5 | TRBV28 | . | . | CASSRTFQETQYF | TGTGCCAGCAGCCGGACCTTCCAAGAGACCCAGTACTTC
TRBJ2-3 | TRBV5-1 | . | . | CASSLKGVVDTQYF | TGCGCCAGCAGTTTGAAAGGGGTGGTAGATACGCAGTATTTT
TRBJ2-3 | TRBV6-6 | . | . | CASSYEVAERTDTQYF | TGTGCCAGCAGTTACGAGGTAGCGGAACGCACAGATACGCAGTATTTT
TRBJ2-7 | TRBV7-2 | . | once | CASSLVSGITTYEQYF | TGTGCCAGCAGCTTAGTCTCCGGGATTACTACCTACGAGCAGTACTTC
TRBJ1-2 | TRBV29-1 | TRBD1 | . | CSVPTGVGYTF | TGCAGCGTTCCGACAGGGGTTGGCTACACCTTC
TRBJ2-1 | TRBV2 | . | . | CASSGLTPIF | TGTGCCAGCAGTGGCCTGACCCCGATCTTC
TRBJ2-7 | TRBV6-1 | . | . | CASRDSGNYEQYF | TGTGCCAGCAGGGACAGCGGTAACTACGAGCAGTACTTC
TRBJ1-2 | TRBV15 | TRBD1 | . | CATSRDGGTGEGDGYTF | TGTGCCACCAGCAGAGATGGCGGCACAGGGGAGGGTGATGGCTACACCTTC
TRBJ1-5 | TRBV18 | TRBD1 | . | CASSLGTGSNQPQHF | TGTGCCAGCTCACTTGGGACAGGAAGCAATCAGCCCCAGCATTTT
TRBJ2-7 | TRBV5-8 | . | . | CASRRGRADEQYF | TGTGCCAGCAGACGGGGCAGGGCCGACGAGCAGTACTTC
TRBJ2-3 | TRBV5-1 | . | . | CASSLWGGTTADTQYF | TGCGCCAGCAGCCTGTGGGGCGGGACCACAGCAGATACGCAGTATTTT
TRBJ1-5 | TRBV5-1 | . | . | CASSFRPRGSSNQPQHF | TGCGCCAGCAGCTTTCGACCGAGGGGATCTAGCAATCAGCCCCAGCATTTT
TRBJ2-3 | TRBV11-2 | . | . | CASRGTTDTQYF | TGTGCCAGCAGAGGGACCACAGATACGCAGTATTTT
TRBJ2-7 | TRBV28 | . | . | CASSSGQTGYEQYF | TGTGCCAGCAGTTCCGGACAGACCGGCTACGAGCAGTACTTC
TRBJ1-5 | TRBV6-5 | . | . | CASSPQGERPQHF | TGTGCCAGCAGTCCCCAGGGAGAGAGGCCCCAGCATTTT
TRBJ1-5 | TRBV15 | TRBD1 | . | CATSPPGQSNQPQHF | TGTGCCACCAGTCCCCCGGGACAGAGCAATCAGCCCCAGCATTTT
TRBJ2-3 | TRBV11-2 | . | . | CASSSRQPTDTQYF | TGTGCCAGCAGTTCCCGACAGCCCACAGATACGCAGTATTTT
TRBJ1-1 | TRBV18 | TRBD1 | . | CASSPRGTAMWGAAMNTEAFF | TGTGCCAGCTCACCTCGGGGGACAGCGATGTGGGGAGCTGCTATGAACACTGAAGCTTTCTTT
TRBJ1-2 | TRBV19 | . | . | CATSVKWEINYGYTF | TGTGCCACTTCCGTTAAATGGGAGATTAACTATGGCTACACCTTC
TRBJ2-7 | TRBV5-4 | . | . | CASSSREVDEQYF | TGTGCCAGCAGCTCAAGGGAGGTGGACGAGCAGTACTTC
TRBJ2-1 | TRBV6-6 | TRBD2 | . | CASSPRTSGSPNEQFF | TGTGCCAGCAGCCCCCGGACTAGCGGGAGTCCAAATGAGCAGTTCTTC
TRBJ2-3 | TRBV29-1 | . | once | CSVESADTQYF | TGCAGCGTTGAATCGGCAGATACGCAGTATTTT
TRBJ2-5 | TRBV5-4 | TRBD1 | . | CASSGRTGGRQETQYF | TGTGCCAGCAGCGGTAGGACAGGGGGTCGTCAAGAGACCCAGTACTTC
TRBJ2-2 | TRBV5-1 | . | . | CASSSQGRELFF | TGCGCCAGCAGCTCACAGGGCCGGGAGCTGTTTTTT
TRBJ2-7 | TRBV29-1 | . | . | CSVEGPPYEQYF | TGCAGCGTTGAAGGGCCCCCATACGAGCAGTACTTC
TRBJ2-7 | TRBV6-5 | . | . | CASSRDSYEQYF | TGTGCCAGCAGTCGTGATTCCTACGAGCAGTACTTC
TRBJ1-1 | TRBV14 | . | . | CASSPSGENTEAFF | TGTGCCAGCAGTCCATCCGGGGAAAACACTGAAGCTTTCTTT
TRBJ2-6 | TRBV2 | . | . | CASKGWGANVLTF | TGTGCCAGCAAGGGATGGGGGGCCAACGTCCTGACTTTC
TRBJ1-2 | TRBV5-1 | TRBD1 | . | CASSRGQGPNYGYTF | TGCGCCAGCAGCAGAGGACAGGGACCTAACTATGGCTACACCTTC
TRBJ2-1 | TRBV10-3 | . | . | CAIMAGSYNEQFF | TGTGCCATCATGGCGGGCTCCTACAATGAGCAGTTCTTC
TRBJ1-5 | TRBV4-2 | . | . | CASSRGDRQYNQPQHF | TGTGCCAGCAGCCGGGGGGATAGGCAATACAATCAGCCCCAGCATTTT
TRBJ2-1 | TRBV5-1 | . | . | CASSLQGGTGNEQFF | TGCGCCAGCAGCTTGCAAGGCGGGACGGGGAATGAGCAGTTCTTC
TRBJ2-5 | TRBV7-2 | . | . | CASRQRRTAGAQYF | TGTGCCAGCAGACAGAGACGGACCGCCGGGGCCCAGTACTTC
TRBJ1-2 | TRBV28 | TRBD1 | . | CASSQDRVGDYTF | TGTGCCAGCAGTCAAGACAGGGTGGGTGACTACACCTTC
TRBJ1-1 | TRBV9 | . | . | CASSVEPYGTEAFF | TGTGCCAGCAGCGTTGAGCCCTATGGCACTGAAGCTTTCTTT
TRBJ2-1 | TRBV28 | TRBD2 | . | CASSLLAGGRNEQFF | TGTGCCAGCAGTTTGCTCGCGGGAGGGAGGAATGAGCAGTTCTTC
TRBJ1-4 | TRBV30 | . | . | CAWSRVATNEKLFF | TGTGCCTGGAGTAGGGTCGCAACTAATGAAAAACTGTTTTTT
TRBJ2-7 | TRBV5-5 | TRBD1 | . | CASSLSRIGTGQRYEQYF | TGTGCCAGCAGCTTGAGCAGGATTGGGACAGGTCAAAGGTACGAGCAGTACTTC
TRBJ2-3 | TRBV27 | . | . | CASSLIGTGRHTQYF | TGTGCCAGCAGTTTAATTGGTACGGGACGTCACACGCAGTATTTT
TRBJ1-2 | TRBV28 | . | . | CASAGFEGNYGYTF | TGTGCCAGCGCGGGCTTCGAGGGAAACTATGGCTACACCTTC